The T cell receptor beta chain described here comes from a study of metastatic and nonmetastatic thyroid tumors. All patients were untreated before thyroid surgery. This clone has a count of ten or more. TCRdb re-analyzed the PCR reads through MiXCR. This sample carries roughly 25,000 clones, roughly a quarter of them seen once, and the ten largest clones take approximately 12%. The V gene's germline CDR1 is DFQATT and CDR2 SNEGSKA (reference sequence). V was pared by 3 bases and J by 5 bases, with 8 bases between. The CDR3 is 11 residues long. Sample: tumor tissue. This TCR derives from a male donor with papillary thyroid cancer or a benign thyroid nodule (not recorded which). Some clones in this sample may be carry-over from other donors' samples. The chain carries TRBV20-1 and TRBJ2-7; no definite D call. CDR3: CSASKPDEQYF. For the CDR3, the DNA is TGCAGTGCTAGTAAGCCAGACGAGCAGTACTTC.